The rows below give T cell receptor beta chains drawn from one sample of a study of identical twins. A single record per CDR3 protein comes from TCRdb applying MiXCR to the 5' RACE reads. The repertoire holds 200,000 to 250,000 distinct CDR3 sequences, with over 12% as singletons. Sequencing input: memory (CD45RO+) T cells sorted from blood. These receptors all come from a woman between 18 and 29 years old in good health. CDR3s include the opening cysteine and the closing phenylalanine or tryptophan. The D gene is left open where the match is weak. Not all rows give a size; the values are once, few, many and, for expanded clones, a class.

few	TRBV7-2	.	TRBJ2-5	TGTGCCAGCAGTCGGGACTGGTTCCAAGAGACCCAGTACTTC	CASSRDWFQETQYF
few	TRBV28	TRBD2	TRBJ2-3	TGTGCCAGCAAGAAGGGAGGGATAGATACGCAGTATTTT	CASKKGGIDTQYF
few	TRBV19	TRBD1	TRBJ2-1	TGTGCCAGTAGACAGACAGGGGGGGGCAAAGGTGAGCAGTTCTTC	CASRQTGGGKGEQFF
few	TRBV5-1	.	TRBJ1-1	TGCGCCAGCAGCTTGGAACCGGGGGGCACTGAAGCTTTCTTT	CASSLEPGGTEAFF
many	TRBV4-2	TRBD1	TRBJ1-5	TGTGCCAGCAGCCAAGAAGGACAGGGCGGACAGCCCCAGCATTTT	CASSQEGQGGQPQHF
few	TRBV6-2/TRBV6-3	.	TRBJ2-5	TGTGCCAGCAGTTTGCTAAGCCGAGGGGAGACCCAGTACTTC	CASSLLSRGETQYF
.	TRBV6-2/TRBV6-3	TRBD2	TRBJ2-3	TGTGCCAGCAGTTATCTGCTAGCGGGAAGCGGTGGAGGCACAGATACGCAGTATTTT	CASSYLLAGSGGGTDTQYF
.	TRBV29-1	.	TRBJ2-7	TGCAGCGCATTGCAGGCACTGACCTACGAGCAGTACTTC	CSALQALTYEQYF
.	TRBV25-1	.	TRBJ1-4	TGTGCCAGCAGTCACCCGCCCGGGGGGGTGAATGAAAAACTGTTTTTT	CASSHPPGGVNEKLFF
.	TRBV20-1	TRBD2	TRBJ2-5	TGCAGTGCCCTAGCGGTCCAGGAGACCCAGTACTTC	CSALAVQETQYF
.	TRBV5-1	TRBD2	TRBJ2-3	TGCGCCAGCAGCTGGGGACCTAGCGGGGGGGACACAGATACGCAGTATTTT	CASSWGPSGGDTDTQYF
.	TRBV6-1	.	TRBJ1-6	TGTGCCAGCAGAATTACCGGGAAAAATTCACCCCTCCACTTT	CASRITGKNSPLHF
many	TRBV7-2	.	TRBJ2-3	TGTGCCAGCAGTTCAGGGGTCACAGATACGCAGTATTTT	CASSSGVTDTQYF
few	TRBV10-1	TRBD1	TRBJ1-1	TGCGCCAGCAGTTGGGACAGCAACACTGAAGCTTTCTTT	CASSWDSNTEAFF
.	TRBV2	TRBD2	TRBJ2-7	TGTGCCAGCAGATCACGACTAGCGGGAGGTCGCGAGCAGTACTTC	CASRSRLAGGREQYF
.	TRBV6-2/TRBV6-3	TRBD2	TRBJ2-1	TGTGCCAGCAGTCGGAGCGGGAGATACAATGAGCAGTTCTTC	CASSRSGRYNEQFF
few	TRBV25-1	TRBD1	TRBJ2-1	TGTGCCAGCAGTGAATGGGGGGCCAGGGGGCTTAACGAGCAGTTCTTC	CASSEWGARGLNEQFF
many	TRBV20-1	TRBD1	TRBJ2-1	TGCAGTGCTAGAGATCAAGGGGACAGGCATGAGCAGTTCTTC	CSARDQGDRHEQFF
.	TRBV20-1	.	TRBJ1-5	TGCAGTGCTCACGGGGGCAGCAATCAGCCCCAGCATTTT	CSAHGGSNQPQHF
.	TRBV7-6	.	TRBJ1-3	TGTGCCAGCAGCTTAGTCAGATTGGGCTCAAACTCTGGAAACACCATATATTTT	CASSLVRLGSNSGNTIYF
many	TRBV12-3/TRBV12-4	TRBD1	TRBJ1-1	TGTGCCAGCAGTGGACAATCGGGACAGATGAACACTGAAGCTTTCTTT	CASSGQSGQMNTEAFF
few	TRBV2	.	TRBJ2-5	TGTGCCAGCGGGTATCGAGAGACCCAGTACTTC	CASGYRETQYF